Following are 29 T cell receptor beta chains from one sample sequenced in a study of blood T cells in healthy people across ages. For the second PCR, which ran for roughly 6 to 12 cycles, a sample-barcoded 5' primer and a J-beta primer mix were used. Each CDR3 protein is one row after TCRdb ran MiXCR on the 5' RACE reads. The repertoire consists of roughly 1.5 million distinct CDR3 sequences, with about 42% occurring once and the leading ten covering over 3.5%. The sample consisted of blood. Receptors originate from a woman in her late teens or twenties in good health.

This clonotype was counted only a few times. The chain carries TRBV27 and TRBJ2-1, with 11 bases fitting TRBD2. The germline gives CDR1 MNHEY, CDR2 SMNVEV (reference sequence). J was trimmed by 9 bases and V by 0 bases; bases with no gene match: 7. This CDR3 comprises 16 residues. This CDR3 is CASSLSYSGRAGEQFF. DNA of the CDR3: TGTGCCAGCAGTTTATCTTATAGCGGGAGGGCCGGTGAGCAGTTCTTC.

The rearrangement links TRBV29-1 to TRBJ1-4; D is ambiguous. The CDR3 extends over 13 amino acids. The germline V gene has CDR1 SQVTM and CDR2 ANQGSEA. Trimming removed 6 bases from V and 6 bases from J, with 14 bases in between. In DNA form, the CDR3 reads TGCAGCGTACGGAGGGATGACTATGAAAAACTGTTTTTT. The encoded protein is CSVRRDDYEKLFF.

For this clonotype: At one boundary the junction diverges from the germline segment, which might be a read error. The chain carries TRBV27 and TRBJ1-2; tentative D call: TRBD1 (6 bases). CDR3 size: 14 residues. CDR1 is MNHEY and CDR2 is SMNVEV in the germline V gene (reference sequence). CDR3 amino acids: CASRLNWGGYGHTF. The CDR3 region has the DNA TGTGCCAGCAGACTGAACTGGGGGGGCTATGGCCACACCTTC.

The rearrangement links TRBV4-2 to TRBJ1-1; D uncertain. Per the germline V gene, CDR1 is LGHNA and CDR2 is YNFKEQ. The CDR3 totals 13 residues. The V end was cut by 6 bases, the J end by 4 bases, with 12 bases between. CDR3 sequence: CASRQPRATEAFF. CDR3 nucleotide sequence: TGTGCCAGCAGGCAACCGCGGGCCACTGAAGCTTTCTTT.

DNA for the CDR3: TGTGCCAGCAGCTTAGTGTGGGGGAGTGGCACTGAAGCTTTCTTT. This gives the protein CASSLVWGSGTEAFF. The gene calls are TRBV7-2 and TRBJ1-1, with D maybe TRBD1 (5 bases). V was clipped by 1 base and J by 4 bases, with 13 bases between them. The germline V gene encodes CDR1 SGHTA and CDR2 FQGNSA. CDR3 length equals 15 residues.

CDR3 in DNA: TGTGCCATCACGGGGACTGGAAACACCATATATTTT. Amino acid sequence: CAITGTGNTIYF. The chain joins TRBV10-3 to TRBJ1-3; the D is unclear. The CDR3 totals 12 residues. V lost 7 bases and J 2 bases, leaving 6 bases between the germline ends. The germline gives CDR1 ENHRY, CDR2 SYGVKD.

This clonotype turned up a few times. Here the CDR3 DNA reads TGCAGTGCAAAGACAGGGGGCACTGAAGCTTTCTTT. Encoded protein: CSAKTGGTEAFF. The chain joins TRBV20-1 to TRBJ1-1; 9 bases are shared with TRBD1. CDR3 length: 12 residues. V shed 6 bases, J shed 4 bases, and the junction held 3 bases outside the gene matches. Germline V gene data show CDR1 as DFQATT and CDR2 as SNEGSKA (reference sequence).

This clonotype was detected only a few times. V is TRBV20-1 and J is TRBJ1-2, with D unclear. Between the trimmed V and J ends, which lost 3 bases and 5 bases, there was a span of 10 bases. The CDR3 is 12 amino acids. Germline lookup yields CDR1 DFQATT and CDR2 SNEGSKA (reference sequence). CDR3 region: CSASKPPYGYTF. DNA for the CDR3: TGCAGTGCTAGCAAACCGCCGTATGGCTACACCTTC.

The chain is built from TRBV7-2 and TRBJ2-7, with no clear D. Germline V lookup: CDR1 SGHTA, CDR2 FQGNSA. The CDR3 is 12 residues long. With 0 bases removed from V and 11 bases from J, the gap between germline ends came to 11 bases. CDR3 protein: CASSLAWSSKYF. The CDR3 DNA sequence: TGTGCCAGCAGCTTAGCGTGGTCTTCCAAGTACTTC.

DNA for the CDR3: TGTGCCAGCAGCTTAGGGCCGAAGGGAGCTTTCTTT. Amino acid sequence: CASSLGPKGAFF. The gene calls are TRBV7-9 and TRBJ1-1; no clear D gene. The CDR3 runs to 12 residues. The ends were cut back, 1 base at V and 10 bases at J, with 10 bases in the middle. CDR1 and CDR2 (germline): SEHNR, FQNEAQ (reference sequence).

The sample holds a few counts of this clonotype. The chain recombines TRBV12-3 or TRBV12-4 with TRBJ1-1; the D gene is possibly TRBD1 (5 bases). The ends were cut back, 7 bases at V and 4 bases at J, with 19 bases in the middle. This CDR3 region has 15 residues. The CDR3 DNA sequence: TGTGCCAGCATAGGGCTGCTTTGGGGGGGCACTGAAGCTTTCTTT. This encodes CASIGLLWGGTEAFF.

The chain is built from TRBV3-1 and TRBJ1-4; D ambiguous. Germline loops: CDR1 LGHDT, CDR2 YNNKEL (reference sequence). V dropped 3 bases and J dropped 7 bases, with 9 bases sitting between them. The CDR3 is 13 amino acids. The CDR3 loop reads CASSQMMAEKLFF. CDR3 nucleotide sequence: TGTGCCAGCAGCCAGATGATGGCTGAAAAACTGTTTTTT.

V usage is TRBV29-1 and J usage is TRBJ2-1, with 7 nucleotides matching TRBD2. CDR1 is SQVTM, CDR2 ANQGSEA, per germline. The CDR3 loop spans 12 amino acids. V trimming: 6 bases; J trimming: 6 bases; junction bases outside the gene matches: 5. The CDR3 region is CSVGPGGNEQFF. In nucleotides, the CDR3 is TGCAGCGTGGGGCCGGGGGGCAATGAGCAGTTCTTC.

This chain uses TRBV20-1 with TRBJ1-4; no reliable D call. Trimming cost V 0 bases and J 5 bases, with 13 bases left between them. Germline assignment: CDR1 DFQATT and CDR2 SNEGSKA (reference sequence). The CDR3 length is 15 residues. The CDR3 region is CSARDGGRRNEKLFF. DNA of the CDR3: TGCAGTGCTAGAGATGGTGGACGGAGAAATGAAAAACTGTTTTTT.

In its sample, this clonotype was seen a few times. This chain connects TRBV5-5 to TRBJ2-1, with 10 bases fitting TRBD1. The germline V gene encodes CDR1 SGHKS and CDR2 YYEKEE (reference sequence). The CDR3 contains 14 residues. With V trimmed by 3 bases and J by 7 bases, 4 bases remained unmatched. CDR3 in DNA: TGTGCCAGCAGCTGGGGACAGGGGATAAATGAGCAGTTCTTC. Translated, it gives CASSWGQGINEQFF.

This clonotype was seen a few times. CDR3 nucleotide sequence: TGTGCCAGCAGCTCCTGGACAGGGAGTAACTACGAGCAGTACTTC. Translation: CASSSWTGSNYEQYF. The V gene is TRBV12-3 or TRBV12-4, the J gene TRBJ2-7, with 8 nucleotides matching TRBD1. The V and J ends lost 6 bases and 3 bases, in that order; junction bases with no gene match: 10. The CDR3 has 15 amino acids.

The rearrangement links TRBV28 to TRBJ1-5, with D tentatively TRBD1 (5 bases). The CDR3 consists of 12 residues. From germline, CDR1 is MDHEN and CDR2 SYDVKM. Trimming took 8 bases from V and 7 from J, leaving 12 bases between them. As DNA, the CDR3 is TGTGCCAGCGGGGCTCTAAACCAGCCCCAGCATTTT. Its translation: CASGALNQPQHF.

CDR3 sequence: CASSLGQGIQYF. CDR3 in DNA: TGTGCCAGCAGTTTGGGACAGGGGATCCAGTACTTC. The genes are TRBV12-3 or TRBV12-4 and TRBJ2-5; 10 positions match TRBD1. Trimming removed 3 bases from V and 10 bases from J; junction bases left unmatched: 2. The CDR3 contains 12 residues.

J is TRBJ2-7 and V is TRBV24-1; TRBD2 agrees at 8 bases. The DNA end is a closer match to TRBJ2-5, so the J assignment may be wrong. The CDR3 spans 15 residues. The germline CDR1 and CDR2 sequences are KGHDR and SFDVKD. DNA for the CDR3: TGTGCCACCAGTGATTTGACGGGGGGGTTGGAGACCCAGTACTTC. This codes for CATSDLTGGLETQYF.

This chain uses TRBV9 with TRBJ2-1; D gene uncertain. Trimming cost V 0 bases and J 7 bases, with 11 bases left between them. CDR1 SGDLS and CDR2 YYNGEE come from the germline V gene. The CDR3 is made up of 14 amino acids. The CDR3 bases are TGTGCCAGCAGCGTAGCCCGGCGAGGAAATGAGCAGTTCTTC. It yields the protein CASSVARRGNEQFF.

This clonotype has only a few counts. The chain carries TRBV6-5 and TRBJ2-1; TRBD2 aligns across 13 bases. The germline CDR1 and CDR2 sequences are MNHEY and SVGAGI. V gave up 4 bases and J gave up 0 bases; unmatched junction bases: 15. The CDR3 extends over 21 amino acids. The CDR3 loop reads CASSSLTSGGGLQSSYNEQFF. CDR3 bases: TGTGCCAGCAGTTCCCTAACTAGCGGGGGGGGCCTCCAGAGCTCCTACAATGAGCAGTTCTTC.

The chain has TRBV9 and TRBJ2-7, with a possible D match to TRBD2 (6 bases). CDR3 length: 15 residues. V lost 0 bases, J lost 5 bases, and 15 bases lay in between. Germline CDR1 and CDR2: SGDLS and YYNGEE. The CDR3, as DNA: TGTGCCAGCAGCGTAGATGGAGGGTGGCTGGACGAGCAGTACTTC. Translated: CASSVDGGWLDEQYF.

J is TRBJ2-4 and V is TRBV5-1, with D tentatively TRBD1 (6 bases). The J call may be in error: the DNA end matches TRBJ2-7 better. The V gene's germline CDR1 is SGHRS and CDR2 YFSETQ. CDR3 length: 14 amino acids. The CDR3 loop is CASSLKTGIDEQYF. The CDR3, as DNA: TGCGCCAGCAGCTTGAAGACAGGCATCGACGAGCAGTACTTC.

V gene TRBV20-1 combines with J gene TRBJ2-5; TRBD2 agrees at 10 bases. The trim removed 4 bases at V and 5 bases at J, leaving 13 bases unmatched. Germline lookup yields CDR1 DFQATT and CDR2 SNEGSKA (reference sequence). The CDR3 totals 16 residues. The CDR3 loop is CSAKGLAGVWSETQYF. CDR3 DNA: TGCAGTGCTAAAGGGCTAGCGGGAGTTTGGTCGGAGACCCAGTACTTC.

CDR3 nucleotides: TGTGCCAGCAGTTTCCGGGTTCCGGGAGATACGCAGTATTTT. Its translation is CASSFRVPGDTQYF. V gene TRBV27 combines with J gene TRBJ2-3; D unclear. From germline, CDR1 is MNHEY and CDR2 SMNVEV (reference sequence). The CDR3 loop spans 14 amino acids. Between the trimmed V and J ends, which lost 3 bases and 5 bases, there was a span of 12 bases.

This clonotype was found many times. The V gene is TRBV7-3, the J gene TRBJ2-3, with D unclear. The CDR3 totals 13 residues. Trimming took 2 bases from V and 5 from J, leaving 8 bases between them. Germline assignment: CDR1 SGHTA and CDR2 FQGTGA. CDR3 DNA: TGTGCCAGCAGCTTAGGGAATGAAGATACGCAGTATTTT. Amino acid sequence: CASSLGNEDTQYF.

The J gene is TRBJ2-1, the V gene TRBV6-2 or TRBV6-3, with D tentatively TRBD1 or TRBD2 (5 bases each). This CDR3 has 13 amino acids. The V gene's germline CDR1 is MNHEY and CDR2 SVGEGT. The V end was cut by 6 bases, the J end by 14 bases, with 20 bases between. The CDR3 DNA sequence: TGTGCCAGCAGCCAGACAGTGGGGGTCATAAAGTTCTTC. This gives the protein CASSQTVGVIKFF.

The chain links TRBV20-1 to TRBJ2-3, with 8 bases that match TRBD2. The CDR3 runs to 14 residues. Per the germline V gene, CDR1 is DFQATT and CDR2 is SNEGSKA (reference sequence). Trimming took 4 bases from V and 4 from J; bases not matched to a gene: 7. The CDR3 DNA follows: TGCAGTGCTAAGGAGCGGGAGTGGTCAGATACGCAGTATTTT. Protein: CSAKEREWSDTQYF.

The CDR3 DNA reads as TGTGCCAGCAGCACCACCTCATTATACTCCTACGAGCAGTACTTC. This gives the protein CASSTTSLYSYEQYF. The chain is built from TRBV7-2 and TRBJ2-7, with D unclear. Germline V gives CDR1 SGHTA, CDR2 FQGNSA. The V end lost 5 bases, the J end lost 0 bases, and 14 bases lay between the germline ends. This CDR3 spans 15 amino acids.